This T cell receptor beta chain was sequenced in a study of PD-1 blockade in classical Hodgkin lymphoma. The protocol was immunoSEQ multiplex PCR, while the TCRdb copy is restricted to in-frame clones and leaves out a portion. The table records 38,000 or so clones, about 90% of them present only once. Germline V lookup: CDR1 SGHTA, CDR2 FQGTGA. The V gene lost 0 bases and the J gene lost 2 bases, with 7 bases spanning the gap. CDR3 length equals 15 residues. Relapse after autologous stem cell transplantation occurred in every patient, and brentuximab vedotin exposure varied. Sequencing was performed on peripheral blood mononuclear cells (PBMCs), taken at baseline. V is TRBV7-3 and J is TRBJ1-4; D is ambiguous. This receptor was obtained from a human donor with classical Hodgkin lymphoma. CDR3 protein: CASSLTAETNEKLFF. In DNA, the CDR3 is TGTGCCAGCAGCTTAACGGCAGAGACTAATGAAAAACTGTTTTTT. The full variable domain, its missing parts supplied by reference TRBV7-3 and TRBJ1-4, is GAGVSQTPSNKVTEKGKYVELRCDPISGHTALYWYRQSLGQGPEFLIYFQGTGAADDSGLPNDRFFAVRPEGSVSTLKIQRTERGDSAVYLCASSLTAETNEKLFFGSGTQLSVL.